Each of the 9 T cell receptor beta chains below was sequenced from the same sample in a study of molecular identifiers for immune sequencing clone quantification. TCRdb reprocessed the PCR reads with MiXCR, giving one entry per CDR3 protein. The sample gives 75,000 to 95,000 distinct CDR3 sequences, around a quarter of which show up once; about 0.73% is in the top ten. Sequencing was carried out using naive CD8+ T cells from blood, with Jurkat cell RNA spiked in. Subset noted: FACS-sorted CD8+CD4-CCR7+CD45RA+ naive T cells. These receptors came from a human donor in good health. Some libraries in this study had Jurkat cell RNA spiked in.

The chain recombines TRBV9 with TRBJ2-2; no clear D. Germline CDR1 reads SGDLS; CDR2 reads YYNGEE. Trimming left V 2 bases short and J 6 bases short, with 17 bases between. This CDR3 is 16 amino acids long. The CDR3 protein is CASSVSLVINAGELFF. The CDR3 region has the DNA TGTGCCAGCAGCGTTTCCCTAGTCATAAACGCCGGGGAGCTGTTTTTT.

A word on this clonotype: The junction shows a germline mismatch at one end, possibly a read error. The CDR3 DNA reads as TGTGCCAGCAGCCCCCGCGGAGGGGGCGATGGCTGCACCTTC. It specifies CASSPRGGGDGCTF. V usage is TRBV7-6 and J usage is TRBJ1-2; TRBD1 agrees at 7 bases. Germline lookup yields CDR1 SGHVS and CDR2 FNYEAQ. This CDR3 region has 14 residues.

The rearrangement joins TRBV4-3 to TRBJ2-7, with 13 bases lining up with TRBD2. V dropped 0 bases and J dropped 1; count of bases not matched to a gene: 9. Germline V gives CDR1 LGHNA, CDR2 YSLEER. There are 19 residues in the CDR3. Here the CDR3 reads CASSQERGLAGSRSYEQYF. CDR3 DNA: TGCGCCAGCAGCCAAGAGCGGGGACTAGCGGGATCGCGGTCCTACGAGCAGTACTTC.

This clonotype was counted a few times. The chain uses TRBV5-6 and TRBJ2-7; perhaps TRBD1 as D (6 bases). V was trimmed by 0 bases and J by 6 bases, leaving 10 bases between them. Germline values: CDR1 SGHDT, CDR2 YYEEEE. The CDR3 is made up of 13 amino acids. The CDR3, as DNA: TGTGCCAGCAGCTTGGGAGGGGGTGGCGAGCAGTACTTC. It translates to CASSLGGGGEQYF.

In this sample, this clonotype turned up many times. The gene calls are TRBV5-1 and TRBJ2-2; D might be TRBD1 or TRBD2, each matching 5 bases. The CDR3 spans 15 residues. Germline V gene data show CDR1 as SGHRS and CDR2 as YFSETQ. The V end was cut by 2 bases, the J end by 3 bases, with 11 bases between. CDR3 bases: TGCGCCAGCAGCTTCGGGACGGAGTACACCGGGGAGCTGTTTTTT. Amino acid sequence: CASSFGTEYTGELFF.

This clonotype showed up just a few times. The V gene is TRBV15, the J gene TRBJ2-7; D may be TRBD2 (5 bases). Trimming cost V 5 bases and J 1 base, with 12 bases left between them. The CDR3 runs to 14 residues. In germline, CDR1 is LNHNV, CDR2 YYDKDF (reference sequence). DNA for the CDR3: TGTGCCACCAGCTCCCTTGGGGAGTCCTACGAGCAGTACTTC. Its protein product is CATSSLGESYEQYF.

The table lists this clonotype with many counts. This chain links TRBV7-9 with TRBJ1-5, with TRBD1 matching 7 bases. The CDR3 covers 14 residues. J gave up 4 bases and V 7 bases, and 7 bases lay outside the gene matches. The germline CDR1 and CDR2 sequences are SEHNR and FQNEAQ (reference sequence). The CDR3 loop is CASTPTGTNQPQHF. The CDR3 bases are TGTGCCAGCACTCCGACAGGGACGAATCAGCCCCAGCATTTT.

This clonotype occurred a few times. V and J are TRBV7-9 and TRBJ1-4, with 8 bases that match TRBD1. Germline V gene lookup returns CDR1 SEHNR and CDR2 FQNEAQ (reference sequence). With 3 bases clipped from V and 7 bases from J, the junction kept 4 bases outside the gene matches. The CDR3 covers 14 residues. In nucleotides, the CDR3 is TGTGCCAGCAGCTTTACAGGGGGGGGTGAAAAACTGTTTTTT. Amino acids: CASSFTGGGEKLFF.

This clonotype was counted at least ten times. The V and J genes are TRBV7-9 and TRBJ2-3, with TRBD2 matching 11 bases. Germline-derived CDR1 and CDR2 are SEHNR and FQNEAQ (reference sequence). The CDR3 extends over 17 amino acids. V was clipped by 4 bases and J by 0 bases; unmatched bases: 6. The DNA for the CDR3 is TGTGCCAGCAGCTCGGGACTAGCGGATACTAGCACAGATACGCAGTATTTT. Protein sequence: CASSSGLADTSTDTQYF.